This T cell receptor beta chain was observed in a study of T cell repertoires in cytomegalovirus infection. Study-wide context: Public TCR beta signature analysis indicated the presence of both CMV infection and matching HLA type.

One entry per CDR3 protein results from TCRdb running MiXCR on the reads. Of roughly 700,000 distinct CDR3 sequences listed, around 35% are singletons. This clonotype was seen ten or more times. Its antigen remains unidentified. Study-level points and caveats: Predominance within the ex vivo response was attributable to HLA-C-restricted CMV-specific TCR beta clonotypes. Carriers of CMV plus the relevant HLA were identified by cumulative public TCR beta family frequency.

The receptor was derived from a human donor in good health (CMV status not recorded). Some clones in this sample may be carry-over from other donors' samples. The input for sequencing was cultured PBMCs, taken from culture after CMV antigen stimulation.

CDR3 DNA: TGTGCCAGCAGCTTCGAGGGGGCGGGCACTGAAGCTTTCTTT. The encoded protein is CASSFEGAGTEAFF. The chain is built from TRBV7-6 and TRBJ1-1; 7 nucleotides match TRBD1. Trimming cost V 3 bases and J 4 bases; bases outside gene matches: 5. CDR3 length: 14 residues. Germline CDR1 and CDR2: SGHVS and FNYEAQ.